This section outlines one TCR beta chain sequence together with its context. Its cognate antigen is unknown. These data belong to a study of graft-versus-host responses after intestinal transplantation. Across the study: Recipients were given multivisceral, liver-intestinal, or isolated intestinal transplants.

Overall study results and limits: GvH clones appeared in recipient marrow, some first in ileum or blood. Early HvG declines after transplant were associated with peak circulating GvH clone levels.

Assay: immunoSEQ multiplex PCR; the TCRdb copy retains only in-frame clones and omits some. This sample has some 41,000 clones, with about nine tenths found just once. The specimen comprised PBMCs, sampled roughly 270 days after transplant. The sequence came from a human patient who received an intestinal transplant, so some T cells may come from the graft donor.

The CDR3 coding sequence is TGTGCCAGCAGCTTGGGAGACAGCCTCGGGTTGGCCCAGTACTTC. It is translated as CASSLGDSLGLAQYF. This sequence joins TRBV5-6 and TRBJ2-5; TRBD1 might be the D (5 bases). Germline CDR1 reads SGHDT; CDR2 reads YYEEEE. The CDR3 length is 15 residues. The germline V and J ends were trimmed by 0 bases and 9 bases, with 18 bases remaining between them.